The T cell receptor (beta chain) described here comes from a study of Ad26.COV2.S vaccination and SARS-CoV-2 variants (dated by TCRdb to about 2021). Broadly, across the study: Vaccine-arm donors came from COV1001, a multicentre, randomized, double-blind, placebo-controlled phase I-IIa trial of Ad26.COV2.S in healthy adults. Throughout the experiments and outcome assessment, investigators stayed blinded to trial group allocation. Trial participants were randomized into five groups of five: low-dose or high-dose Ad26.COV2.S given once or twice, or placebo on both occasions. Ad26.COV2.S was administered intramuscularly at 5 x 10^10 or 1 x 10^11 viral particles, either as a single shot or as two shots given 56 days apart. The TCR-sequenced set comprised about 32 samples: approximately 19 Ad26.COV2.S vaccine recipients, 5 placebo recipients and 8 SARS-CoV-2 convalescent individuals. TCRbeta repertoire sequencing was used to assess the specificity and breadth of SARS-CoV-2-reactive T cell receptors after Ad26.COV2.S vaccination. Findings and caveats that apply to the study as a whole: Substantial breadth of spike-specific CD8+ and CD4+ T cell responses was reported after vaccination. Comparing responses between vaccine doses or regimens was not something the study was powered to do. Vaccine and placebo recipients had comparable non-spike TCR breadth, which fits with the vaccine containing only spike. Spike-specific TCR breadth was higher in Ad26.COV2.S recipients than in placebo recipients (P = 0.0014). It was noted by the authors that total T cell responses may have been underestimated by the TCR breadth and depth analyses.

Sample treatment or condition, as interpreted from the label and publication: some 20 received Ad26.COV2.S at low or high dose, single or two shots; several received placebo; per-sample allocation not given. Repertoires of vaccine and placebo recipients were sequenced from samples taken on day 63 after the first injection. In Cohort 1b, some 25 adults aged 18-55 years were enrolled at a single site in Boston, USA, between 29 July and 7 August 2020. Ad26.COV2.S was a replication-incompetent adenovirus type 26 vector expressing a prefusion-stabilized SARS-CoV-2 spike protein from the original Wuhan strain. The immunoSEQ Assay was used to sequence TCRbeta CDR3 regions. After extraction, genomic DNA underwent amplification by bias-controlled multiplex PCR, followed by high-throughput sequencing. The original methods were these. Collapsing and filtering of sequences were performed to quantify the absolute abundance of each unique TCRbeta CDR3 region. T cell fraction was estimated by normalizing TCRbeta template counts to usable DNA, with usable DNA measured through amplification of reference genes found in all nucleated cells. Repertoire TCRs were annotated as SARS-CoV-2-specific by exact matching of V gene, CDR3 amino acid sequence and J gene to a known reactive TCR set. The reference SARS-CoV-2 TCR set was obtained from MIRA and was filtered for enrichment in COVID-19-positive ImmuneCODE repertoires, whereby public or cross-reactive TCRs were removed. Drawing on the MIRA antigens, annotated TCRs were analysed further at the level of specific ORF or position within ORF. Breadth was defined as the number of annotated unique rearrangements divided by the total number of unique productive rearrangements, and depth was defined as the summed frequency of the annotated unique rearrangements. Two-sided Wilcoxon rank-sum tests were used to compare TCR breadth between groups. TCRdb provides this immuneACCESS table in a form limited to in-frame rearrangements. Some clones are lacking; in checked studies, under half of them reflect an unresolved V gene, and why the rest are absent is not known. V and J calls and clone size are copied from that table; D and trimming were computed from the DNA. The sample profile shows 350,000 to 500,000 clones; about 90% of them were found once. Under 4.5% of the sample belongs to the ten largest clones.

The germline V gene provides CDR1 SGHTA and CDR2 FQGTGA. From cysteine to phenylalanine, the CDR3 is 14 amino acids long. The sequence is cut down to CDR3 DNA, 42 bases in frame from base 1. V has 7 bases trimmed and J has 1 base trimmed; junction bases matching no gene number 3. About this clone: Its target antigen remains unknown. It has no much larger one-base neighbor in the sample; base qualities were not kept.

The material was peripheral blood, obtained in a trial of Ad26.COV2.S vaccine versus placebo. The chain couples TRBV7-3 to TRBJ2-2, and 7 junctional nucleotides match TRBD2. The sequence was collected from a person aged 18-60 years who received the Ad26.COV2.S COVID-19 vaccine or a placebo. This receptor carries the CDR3 CASKAGENTGELFF. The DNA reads TGTGCCAGCAAGGCGGGAGAGAACACCGGGGAGCTGTTTTTT.